This T cell receptor (beta chain) is from a study of blood T cell repertoires in COVID-19 (dated by TCRdb to 2020 to 2021). In terms of the full investigation: Samples covering the acute and convalescent phases of COVID-19 were provided by collaborators in the United States, Italy and Spain. The repertoires were released in a freely available public database intended as a resource for research on the immune response to SARS-CoV-2. The samples were drawn from two sources: the first 160 participants of the ongoing ImmuneRACE study, and fewer than 1,500 subjects contributed by 6 global collaborators. Nearly every sample came with metadata listing a de-identified subject ID, COVID-19 status, age in years and sex. The prospective study material was composed of cDNA or gDNA derived from T cells, B-cell-depleted T cells, or PBMCs. Deeply sampled blood TCRbeta repertoires from subjects exposed to, actively infected with, or recovered from COVID-19 were included in the dataset. Where available, HLA class I and class II types were obtained from metadata supplied by the sample provider rather than from assay-based typing. General study outcomes and caveats: Clinical and demographic metadata were provided uncurated, with the amount varying by source and participant.

One collaborating source in Seattle enrolled patients while the patients were actively infected and followed the patients over time throughout the course of disease. Collaborating institutions collected whole blood in K2EDTA tubes following their own protocols. For TCRbeta analysis, collaborator samples were shipped as frozen whole blood, as isolated PBMCs, or as DNA extracted from either sample type. Of note for this clone: Its antigen is currently not known. Base qualities are not at hand, and no much larger clone is one base apart.

The immunoSEQ Assay, a bias-controlled multiplex PCR, was used to amplify TCRbeta CDR3 regions from genomic DNA. Per the authors' processing: Nucleated cell counts per sample were estimated from amplification of reference gene primers within the assay. To quantify the absolute abundance of each unique TCRbeta CDR3 rearrangement, sequence reads were collapsed and filtered. For each sample, productive Simpson clonality was calculated by taking the square root of Simpson's diversity index across productive rearrangements. TCRdb took over this immuneACCESS table, retaining in-frame rearrangements with V and J assigned. Such tables are incomplete; in checked studies, under half of the missing clones stem from an unresolved V gene, and the remainder is unexplained. The V and J calls and the clone size are those of that table, but D and trimming were determined from the DNA. The sample table lists almost 400,000 clones, approximately 87% of them with a count of one. The ten largest clonotypes hold approximately 2.4% of the sample.

The CDR3, from cysteine to phenylalanine, totals 14 residues. This entry keeps only the CDR3 DNA: 42 bases, framed from base 1. V has 3 bases trimmed and J has 2 bases trimmed; junction bases matching no gene number 1. The germline V gene yields MGHRA for CDR1 and YSYEKL for CDR2. The sequencing input was peripheral blood. This clonotype originated in a woman aged 55-75 years with COVID-19, enrolled during active disease. The V and J genes are TRBV4-1 and TRBJ1-3, with TRBD1 matching 7 junction bases. CDR3 region: CASSQTGTGNTIYF. The nucleotides read TGCGCCAGCAGCCAGACAGGGACTGGAAACACCATATATTTT.